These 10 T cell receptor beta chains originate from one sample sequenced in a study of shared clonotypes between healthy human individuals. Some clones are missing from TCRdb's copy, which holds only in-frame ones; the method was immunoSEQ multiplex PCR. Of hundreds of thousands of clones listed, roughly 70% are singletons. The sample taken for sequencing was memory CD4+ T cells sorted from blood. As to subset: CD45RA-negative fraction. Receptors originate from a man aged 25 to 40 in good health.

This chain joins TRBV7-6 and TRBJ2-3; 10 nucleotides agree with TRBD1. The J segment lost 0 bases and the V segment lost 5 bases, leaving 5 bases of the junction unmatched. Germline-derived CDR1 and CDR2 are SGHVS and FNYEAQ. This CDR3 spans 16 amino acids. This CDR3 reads CASSPGTGASTDTQYF. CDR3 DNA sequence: TGTGCCAGCAGCCCGGGGACAGGGGCTAGCACAGATACGCAGTATTTT.

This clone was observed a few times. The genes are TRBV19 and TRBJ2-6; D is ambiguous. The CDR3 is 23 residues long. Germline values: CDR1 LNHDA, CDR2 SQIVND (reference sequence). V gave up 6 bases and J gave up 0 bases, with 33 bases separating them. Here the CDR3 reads CASRILRNHGVGRSDSGANVLTF. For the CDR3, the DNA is TGTGCCAGTAGGATACTTCGGAATCATGGAGTAGGGCGTTCGGACTCTGGGGCCAACGTCCTGACTTTC.

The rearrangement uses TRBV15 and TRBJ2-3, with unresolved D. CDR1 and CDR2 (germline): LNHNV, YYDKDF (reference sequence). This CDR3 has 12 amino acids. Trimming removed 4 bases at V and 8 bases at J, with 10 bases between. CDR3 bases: TGTGCCACCAGCACCGCCACATTTACGCAGTATTTT. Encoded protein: CATSTATFTQYF.

CDR3 sequence: CASRSGHYEQYF. CDR3 coding DNA: TGTGCCAGCAGGTCCGGACACTACGAGCAGTACTTC. The rearrangement links TRBV6-5 to TRBJ2-7; weak D call: TRBD1 (5 bases). V was shortened by 6 bases and J by 3 bases, with 9 bases between the two germline ends. This CDR3 comprises 12 residues. Germline CDR1 is MNHEY and CDR2 is SVGAGI.

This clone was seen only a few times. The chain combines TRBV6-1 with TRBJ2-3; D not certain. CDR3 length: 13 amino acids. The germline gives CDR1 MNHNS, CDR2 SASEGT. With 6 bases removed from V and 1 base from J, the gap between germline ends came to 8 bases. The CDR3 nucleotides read TGTGCCAGCAGGAAGGATGGCACAGATACGCAGTATTTT. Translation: CASRKDGTDTQYF.

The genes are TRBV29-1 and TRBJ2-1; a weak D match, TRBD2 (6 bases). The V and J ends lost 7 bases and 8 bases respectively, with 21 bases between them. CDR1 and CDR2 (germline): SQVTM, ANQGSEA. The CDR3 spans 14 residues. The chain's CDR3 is CSARGTSNIYEQFF. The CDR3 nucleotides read TGCAGCGCCCGAGGCACTAGCAATATCTATGAGCAGTTCTTC.

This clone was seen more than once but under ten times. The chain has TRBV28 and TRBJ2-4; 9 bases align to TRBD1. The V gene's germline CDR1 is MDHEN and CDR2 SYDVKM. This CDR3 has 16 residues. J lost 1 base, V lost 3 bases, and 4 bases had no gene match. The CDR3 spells CASSFLTGGAKNIQYF. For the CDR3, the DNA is TGTGCCAGCAGTTTCCTGACAGGGGGTGCCAAAAACATTCAGTACTTC.

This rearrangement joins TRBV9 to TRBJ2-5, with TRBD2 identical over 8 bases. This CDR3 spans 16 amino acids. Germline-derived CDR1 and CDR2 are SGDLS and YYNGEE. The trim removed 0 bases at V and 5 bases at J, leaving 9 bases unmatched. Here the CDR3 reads CASSVAVGRGSETQYF. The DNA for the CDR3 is TGTGCCAGCAGCGTAGCTGTCGGGAGGGGAAGCGAGACCCAGTACTTC.

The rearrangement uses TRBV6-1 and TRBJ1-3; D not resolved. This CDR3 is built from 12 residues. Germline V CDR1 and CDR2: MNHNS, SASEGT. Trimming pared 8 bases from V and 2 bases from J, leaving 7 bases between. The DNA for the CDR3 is TGTGCCAGCGAACCGACTGGAAACACCATATATTTT. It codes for CASEPTGNTIYF.

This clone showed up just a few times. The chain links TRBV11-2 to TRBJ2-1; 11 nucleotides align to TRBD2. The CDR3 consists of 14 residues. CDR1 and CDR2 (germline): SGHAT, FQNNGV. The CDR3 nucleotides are TGTGGTAGCGGGAGGGCCGCCCCCCACAATGAGCAGTTCTTC. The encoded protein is CGSGRAAPHNEQFF.